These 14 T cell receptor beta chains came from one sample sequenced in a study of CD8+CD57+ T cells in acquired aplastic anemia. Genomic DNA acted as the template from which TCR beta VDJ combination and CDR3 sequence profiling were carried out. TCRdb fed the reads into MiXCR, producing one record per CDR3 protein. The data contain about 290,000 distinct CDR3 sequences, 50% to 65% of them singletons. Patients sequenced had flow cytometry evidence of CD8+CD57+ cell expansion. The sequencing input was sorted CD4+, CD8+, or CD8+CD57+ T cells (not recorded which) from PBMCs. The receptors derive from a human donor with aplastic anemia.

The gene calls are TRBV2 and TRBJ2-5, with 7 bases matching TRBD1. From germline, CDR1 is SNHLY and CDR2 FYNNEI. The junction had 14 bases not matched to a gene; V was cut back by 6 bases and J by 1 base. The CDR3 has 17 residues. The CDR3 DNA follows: TGTGCCAGCAGCGGCACCGGGACAGCGGTTTTCCAAGAGACCCAGTACTTC. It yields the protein CASSGTGTAVFQETQYF.

This CDR3 reads CASSIGQGNTGELFF. CDR3 nucleotides: TGTGCCAGCAGCATTGGACAGGGGAACACCGGGGAGCTGTTTTTT. The chain uses TRBV5-8 and TRBJ2-2; 8 bases line up with TRBD1. Germline V gene data show CDR1 as SGHTS and CDR2 as YDEGEE. This CDR3 is 15 amino acids long. V was pared by 4 bases and J by 1 base, with 3 bases of the junction left unmatched.

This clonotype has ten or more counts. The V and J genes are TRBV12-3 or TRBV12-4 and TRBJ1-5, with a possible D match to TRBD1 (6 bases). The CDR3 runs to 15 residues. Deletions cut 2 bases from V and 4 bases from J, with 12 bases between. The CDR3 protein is CASSLRGDTNQPQHF. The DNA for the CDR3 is TGTGCCAGCAGTTTAAGGGGGGACACAAATCAGCCCCAGCATTTT.

The CDR3 DNA follows: TGTGCCATCAGTGCGCGGGAGGGCTTCGAAGAGCAGTACTTC. Translated: CAISAREGFEEQYF. This rearrangement joins TRBV10-3 to TRBJ2-7, with 9 bases aligning to TRBD2. This CDR3 spans 14 amino acids. Germline CDR1 and CDR2: ENHRY and SYGVKD. V lost 4 bases, J lost 7 bases, and 8 bases stayed unmatched.

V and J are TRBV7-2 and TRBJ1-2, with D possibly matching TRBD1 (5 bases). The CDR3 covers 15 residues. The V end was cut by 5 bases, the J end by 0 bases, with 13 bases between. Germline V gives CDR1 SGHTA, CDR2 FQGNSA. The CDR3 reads CASSVNGGANYGYTF. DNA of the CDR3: TGTGCCAGCAGCGTTAATGGGGGGGCTAACTATGGCTACACCTTC.

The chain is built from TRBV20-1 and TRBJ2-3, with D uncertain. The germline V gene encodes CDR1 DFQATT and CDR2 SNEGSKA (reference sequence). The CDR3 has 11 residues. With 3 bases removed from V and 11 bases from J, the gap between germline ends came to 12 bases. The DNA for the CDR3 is TGCAGTGCTAGGGACCGAAGGAGGCAGTATTTT. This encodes CSARDRRRQYF.

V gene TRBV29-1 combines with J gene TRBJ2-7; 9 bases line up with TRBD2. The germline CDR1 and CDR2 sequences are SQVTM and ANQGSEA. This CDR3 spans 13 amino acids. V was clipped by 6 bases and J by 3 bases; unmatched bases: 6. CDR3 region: CSVGTSNSYEQYF. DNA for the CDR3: TGCAGCGTAGGGACTAGCAATAGCTACGAGCAGTACTTC.

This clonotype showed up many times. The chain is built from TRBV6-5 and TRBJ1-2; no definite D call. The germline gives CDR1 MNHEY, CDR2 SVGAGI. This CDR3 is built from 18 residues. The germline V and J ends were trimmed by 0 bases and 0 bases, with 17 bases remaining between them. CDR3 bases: TGTGCCAGCAGTTACTCTAGACCGACGAGAAATTCTAACTATGGCTACACCTTC. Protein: CASSYSRPTRNSNYGYTF.

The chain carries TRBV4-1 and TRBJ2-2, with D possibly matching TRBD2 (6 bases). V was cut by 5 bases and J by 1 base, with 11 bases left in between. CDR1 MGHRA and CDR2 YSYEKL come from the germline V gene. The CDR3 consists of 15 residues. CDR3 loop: CASSWGELNTGELFF. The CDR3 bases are TGCGCCAGCAGCTGGGGGGAACTGAACACCGGGGAGCTGTTTTTT.

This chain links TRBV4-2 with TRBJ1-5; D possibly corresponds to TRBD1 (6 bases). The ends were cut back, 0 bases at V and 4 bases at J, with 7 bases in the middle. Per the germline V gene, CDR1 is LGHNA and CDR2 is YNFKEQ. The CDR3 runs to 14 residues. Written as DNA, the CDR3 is TGTGCCAGCAGCCAAGAGACAGGTAATCAGCCCCAGCATTTT. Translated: CASSQETGNQPQHF.

CDR3 bases: TGTGCCGTCTCCCGCCTGGGCGTAGGGAGTCACAATGAGCAGTTCTTC. Its protein product is CAVSRLGVGSHNEQFF. V usage is TRBV10-3 and J usage is TRBJ2-1, with D perhaps TRBD2 (5 bases). CDR3 length: 16 residues. V dropped 11 bases and J dropped 5 bases, with 25 bases sitting between them. Germline CDR1 ENHRY, CDR2 SYGVKD.

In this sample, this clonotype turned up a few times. The CDR3 DNA follows: TGTGCCAGCACAAAGGACAATTCCTACGAGCAGTACTTC. Amino acid sequence: CASTKDNSYEQYF. The chain links TRBV2 to TRBJ2-7; D is perhaps TRBD1 (5 bases). Looked up from germline, CDR1 is SNHLY and CDR2 is FYNNEI. V was shortened by 7 bases and J by 1 base, with 11 bases between the two germline ends. The CDR3 runs 13 residues.

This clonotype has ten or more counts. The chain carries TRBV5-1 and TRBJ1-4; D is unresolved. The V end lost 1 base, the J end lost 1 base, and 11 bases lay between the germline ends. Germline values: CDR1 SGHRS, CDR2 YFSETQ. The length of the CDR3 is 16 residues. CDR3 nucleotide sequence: TGCGCCAGCAGCTTGATGCCGGCCGAAACTAATGAAAAACTGTTTTTT. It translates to CASSLMPAETNEKLFF.

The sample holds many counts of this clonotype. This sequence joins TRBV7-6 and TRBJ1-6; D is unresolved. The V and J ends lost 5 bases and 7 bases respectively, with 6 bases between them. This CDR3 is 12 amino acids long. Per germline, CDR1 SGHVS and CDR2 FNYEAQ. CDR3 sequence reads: CASSPPNSPLHF. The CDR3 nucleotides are TGTGCCAGCAGCCCACCGAATTCACCCCTCCACTTT.